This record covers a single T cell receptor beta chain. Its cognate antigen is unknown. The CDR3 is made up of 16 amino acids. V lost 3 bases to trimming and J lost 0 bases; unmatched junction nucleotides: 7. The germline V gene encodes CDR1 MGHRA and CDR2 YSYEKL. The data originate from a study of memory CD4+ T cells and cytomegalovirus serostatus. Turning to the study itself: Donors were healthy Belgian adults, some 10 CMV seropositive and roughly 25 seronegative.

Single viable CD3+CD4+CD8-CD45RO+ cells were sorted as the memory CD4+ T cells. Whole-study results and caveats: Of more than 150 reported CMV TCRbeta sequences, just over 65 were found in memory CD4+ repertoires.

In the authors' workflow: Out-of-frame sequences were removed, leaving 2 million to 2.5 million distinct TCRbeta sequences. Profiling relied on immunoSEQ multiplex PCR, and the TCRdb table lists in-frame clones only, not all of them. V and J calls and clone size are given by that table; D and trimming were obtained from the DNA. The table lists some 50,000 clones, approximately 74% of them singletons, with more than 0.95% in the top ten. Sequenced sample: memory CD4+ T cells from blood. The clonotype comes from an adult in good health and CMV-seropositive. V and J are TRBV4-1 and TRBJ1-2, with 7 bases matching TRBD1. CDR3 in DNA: TGCGCCAGCAGCCAGCAACGGACAGGCGCTAACTATGGCTACACCTTC. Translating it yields CASSQQRTGANYGYTF.